These T cell receptor beta chains were read from a single sample in a study of blood T cell repertoires in COVID-19. Here immunoSEQ multiplex PCR was the method, and the copy in TCRdb shows in-frame clones only, minus some. The sample yields approximately 150,000 clones, just under 90% seen once. Sequenced input: peripheral blood. The receptors here all came from a woman between 50 and 59 years old with active or convalescent COVID-19. Both conserved end residues are part of each CDR3. Fields, in order: V gene, D gene, J gene, CDR3 protein. D genes are given only for firm matches.

TRBV18	TRBD1	TRBJ1-5	CASSSRGQGSNQPQHF
TRBV3-1/TRBV3-2	.	TRBJ1-5	CASSQGAQGTTPQHF
TRBV5-5	TRBD1	TRBJ1-2	CASSLDRDRALGYTF
TRBV18	TRBD1	TRBJ2-4	CASSPSTGSVNIQYF
TRBV6-5	TRBD1	TRBJ1-1	CASSYGQGHTEAFF
TRBV18	.	TRBJ1-2	CASSPRQADGGYTF
TRBV12-3/TRBV12-4	.	TRBJ1-1	CASSFSPNSEAFF
TRBV28	TRBD1	TRBJ1-2	CASTKQGSYGYTF
TRBV7-2	TRBD2	TRBJ2-5	CASSKRGLAGIETQYF
TRBV10-3	TRBD2	TRBJ2-1	CAISRPGLAAGNEQFF
TRBV5-4	TRBD1	TRBJ2-6	CASSRQGSGANVLTF
TRBV4-2	TRBD1	TRBJ1-1	CASSYTGQEAFF
TRBV28	.	TRBJ2-4	CASSLSGGQNIQYF
TRBV7-3	.	TRBJ1-1	CASRSSSGPRMNTEAFF
TRBV6-2/TRBV6-3	TRBD2	TRBJ2-2	CASSYAPGLAGENTGELFF
TRBV15	TRBD1	TRBJ1-3	CATSRLDRVDTIYF
TRBV4-3	TRBD1	TRBJ1-2	CASSQDREREGADGYTF
TRBV5-4	.	TRBJ1-1	CASSSTVITEAFF
TRBV7-2	.	TRBJ2-4	CASSSQGSNIQYF
TRBV5-1	.	TRBJ2-2	CASSLDSLITGELFF
TRBV5-1	TRBD1	TRBJ2-7	CASSLDRGNEQYF
TRBV7-8	TRBD1	TRBJ1-1	CASSLGTGYTEAFF
TRBV9	.	TRBJ1-6	CASSVPGSPLHF
TRBV3-1/TRBV3-2	.	TRBJ2-1	CASSVLGSYNEQFF
TRBV4-1	.	TRBJ2-5	CASSLGVKETQYF
TRBV7-2	.	TRBJ1-5	CASSFRGYEQPQHF
TRBV19	.	TRBJ1-5	CAVGTYNQPQHF
TRBV7-9	TRBD1	TRBJ1-2	CASSRQGQDYGYTF
TRBV5-5	.	TRBJ2-2	CASSFRAGELFF
TRBV25-1	.	TRBJ1-1	CASSGTLGQSTEAFF
TRBV28	TRBD1	TRBJ1-4	CASSFPGGTARKLFF
TRBV9	TRBD2	TRBJ2-7	CASSVAGGGPYEQYF
TRBV19	TRBD1	TRBJ2-5	CASTMMPGGQETQYF
TRBV11-2	TRBD2	TRBJ2-1	CASSSRASGRGEQFF
TRBV24-1	TRBD2	TRBJ2-3	CATSDVPPREMSDTQYF
TRBV7-2	.	TRBJ1-2	CASSVGNNLGYTF
TRBV5-1	.	TRBJ1-1	CASSNGQLDVTEAFF
TRBV19	.	TRBJ1-1	CASSIAGLGNTEAFF